This T cell receptor beta chain was captured by sequencing in a study of beta chain features in type 1 diabetes. For the study at large: There was similarity between patients and healthy donors in age, gender and cell yields. Overall study findings and caveats: Small HLA sub-analyses could not settle whether HLA shapes TCRB rearrangement. For type 1 diabetes patients, VDJ junctions showed fewer insertions and more deletions.

Notes on this clone: No antigen is known for it.

The sequenced template was cDNA made from the entire isolated RNA. Assay used: immunoSEQ multiplex PCR; TCRdb lists only in-frame clones, some missing. This sample has hundreds of thousands of clones, with 15% to 20% found just once. CDR3 length equals 17 residues. The specimen was naive CD4+ T cells from blood. The chain uses TRBV21-1 and TRBJ2-3; the table's D call, TRBD1, has no DNA check behind it. TRBV21-1 is annotated as a pseudogene. The TCR was taken from a woman aged 18 to 35 in good health. DNA for the CDR3: TGTGCCAGCAGGGTCCTTGGGGGACAGGGTGAAACAGATACGCAGTATTTT. This gives the protein CASRVLGGQGETDTQYF.